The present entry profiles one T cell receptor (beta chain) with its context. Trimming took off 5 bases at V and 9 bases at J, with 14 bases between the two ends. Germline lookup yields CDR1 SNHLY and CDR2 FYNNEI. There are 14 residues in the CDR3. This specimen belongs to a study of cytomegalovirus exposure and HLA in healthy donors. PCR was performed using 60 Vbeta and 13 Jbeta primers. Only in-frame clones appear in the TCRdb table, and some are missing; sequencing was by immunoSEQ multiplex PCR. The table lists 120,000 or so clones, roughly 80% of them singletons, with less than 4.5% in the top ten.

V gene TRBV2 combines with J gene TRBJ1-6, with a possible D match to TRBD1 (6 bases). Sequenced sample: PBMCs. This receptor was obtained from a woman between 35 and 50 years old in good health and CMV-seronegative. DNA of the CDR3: TGTGCCAGCAGTATGGACAGATCGACTTCACCCCTCCACTTT. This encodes CASSMDRSTSPLHF.